The clone carrying this T cell receptor beta chain was recorded at least ten times. What it binds is not known. The data were obtained in a study of T cells after yellow fever vaccination. Overall study: SMART-Seq v4 Ultra Low Input prepared libraries from low-cell fractions.

TCRdb analysed the 5' RACE reads with MiXCR anew, one entry per CDR3 protein. The profile shows approximately 110,000 distinct CDR3 sequences, around 8% of them singletons. Study observations and caveats: Overall, a small share of clonotypes was seen in both CD4 and CD8 compartments.

The receptor was derived from a man aged 25-40 years who received the YFV17D yellow fever vaccine. The material sequenced was CD8+ T cells sorted from PBMCs, taken 45 days after the yellow fever booster vaccination.

The CDR3 sequence is CASSHAAGGETQYF. The CDR3 bases are TGCGCCAGCAGCCATGCAGCGGGAGGGGAGACCCAGTACTTC. V gene TRBV4-1 combines with J gene TRBJ2-5; 10 bases are a match to TRBD2. Per the germline V gene, CDR1 is MGHRA and CDR2 is YSYEKL. The CDR3 totals 14 residues. With V trimmed by 3 bases and J by 5 bases, 3 bases remained unmatched.